A single sample gave rise to the 18 T cell receptor beta chains below, sequenced in a study of T cell responses to AZD1222 COVID-19 vaccine. Libraries were prepared by immunoSEQ multiplex PCR; TCRdb keeps only in-frame clonotypes and omits some of them. The table lists around 69,000 clones, about 88% of them singletons. This material consisted of peripheral blood, taken on day 0 of AZD1222 vaccination. Receptors originate from an adult in good health.

This clone came up a few times. This sequence joins TRBV7-9 and TRBJ1-4; D unresolved. The V end was cut by 5 bases, the J end by 8 bases, with 12 bases between. CDR3 length: 13 amino acids. Germline CDR1 SEHNR, CDR2 FQNEAQ (reference sequence). CDR3 sequence: CASSRGIGEKLFF. DNA for the CDR3: TGTGCCAGCAGCCGAGGGATCGGAGAAAAACTGTTTTTT.

J is TRBJ2-3 and V is TRBV11-3, with TRBD2 identical over 8 bases. V lost 3 bases and J lost 6; bases outside the gene matches: 8. This CDR3 is 15 amino acids long. CDR1 is SGHNT, CDR2 YENEEA, per germline. Written as DNA, the CDR3 is TGTGCCAGCAGCTTCGGGGGGGAGGGCCTCGATACGCAGTATTTT. This translates into CASSFGGEGLDTQYF.

The chain joins TRBV19 to TRBJ2-7; no firm D call. Per germline, CDR1 LNHDA and CDR2 SQIVND (reference sequence). The CDR3 has 13 amino acids. The ends were cut back, 3 bases at V and 1 base at J, with 7 bases in the middle. CDR3 DNA: TGTGCCAGTAGTATTCGGCAGTCCTACGAGCAGTACTTC. Its protein is CASSIRQSYEQYF.

The chain employs TRBV18 and TRBJ2-1; the D call may be TRBD1 or TRBD2 (5 bases each). V dropped 3 bases and J dropped 4 bases, with 13 bases sitting between them. CDR3 length: 15 residues. The V gene's germline CDR1 is KGHSH and CDR2 LQKENI. CDR3 region: CASSPVGTAYNEQFF. CDR3 nucleotide sequence: TGTGCCAGCTCACCTGTCGGGACCGCGTACAATGAGCAGTTCTTC.

The chain carries TRBV28 and TRBJ2-7; D tentatively reads TRBD1 or TRBD2 (5 bases each). Germline values: CDR1 MDHEN, CDR2 SYDVKM. The germline V and J ends were trimmed by 5 bases and 3 bases, with 14 bases remaining between them. This CDR3 is built from 14 residues. The CDR3 coding sequence is TGTGCCAGCAGTCCTTCCGGGACCCACTACGAGCAGTACTTC. Translating it yields CASSPSGTHYEQYF.

This clone was seen more than once but under ten times. V and J are TRBV7-9 and TRBJ2-5, with 8 bases lining up with TRBD1. The CDR3 is made up of 17 amino acids. Trimming cost V 7 bases and J 2 bases; bases outside gene matches: 15. Germline V CDR1 and CDR2: SEHNR, FQNEAQ (reference sequence). The CDR3 loop reads CASTFLAGGFGQETQYF. As DNA, the CDR3 is TGTGCCAGCACCTTCCTCGCAGGGGGCTTCGGGCAAGAGACCCAGTACTTC.

The chain joins TRBV30 to TRBJ1-5; 7 bases line up with TRBD1. There are 13 residues in the CDR3. V lost 4 bases, J lost 6 bases, and 6 bases stayed unmatched. Germline V gene sequence: CDR1 GTSNPN, CDR2 SVGIG (reference sequence). The CDR3 reads CAWNPAGGQPQHF. CDR3 coding DNA: TGTGCCTGGAATCCCGCAGGGGGTCAGCCCCAGCATTTT.

The V call is TRBV6-1, the J call TRBJ1-5; D is ambiguous. The V gene lost 3 bases and the J gene lost 4 bases, with 10 bases spanning the gap. Germline assignment: CDR1 MNHNS and CDR2 SASEGT. The CDR3 is 14 residues long. The DNA of the CDR3 is TGTGCCAGCAGTGATTACGCGGTAAATCAGCCCCAGCATTTT. It translates to CASSDYAVNQPQHF.

V and J are TRBV9 and TRBJ1-2; a possible D gene is TRBD1 (6 bases). There are 14 residues in the CDR3. Between the trimmed V and J ends, which lost 2 bases and 3 bases, there was a span of 11 bases. The germline CDR1 and CDR2 sequences are SGDLS and YYNGEE. This CDR3 is CASSVLGADYGYTF. The CDR3 DNA reads TGTGCCAGCAGCGTCTTGGGGGCGGACTATGGCTACACCTTC.

The chain recombines TRBV7-2 with TRBJ2-1; D gene ambiguous. Trimming pared 3 bases from V and 4 bases from J, leaving 7 bases between. The germline CDR1 and CDR2 sequences are SGHTA and FQGNSA. The CDR3 is made up of 13 amino acids. The CDR3 DNA follows: TGTGCCAGCAGCTTCGGGCTATACAATGAGCAGTTCTTC. Translation: CASSFGLYNEQFF.

The rearrangement joins TRBV12-3 or TRBV12-4 to TRBJ1-1; a possible D gene is TRBD1 (6 bases). There are 13 residues in the CDR3. Deletions cut 5 bases from V and 2 bases from J, with 9 bases between. CDR3 residues: CASSTGFNTEAFF. The CDR3 nucleotides read TGTGCCAGCAGTACAGGGTTCAACACTGAAGCTTTCTTT.

The J gene is TRBJ1-5, the V gene TRBV6-5, with D possibly being TRBD1 (6 bases). This CDR3 is 15 amino acids long. From germline, CDR1 is MNHEY and CDR2 SVGAGI. With 0 bases removed from V and 4 bases from J, the gap between germline ends came to 10 bases. The CDR3 sequence: CASSYSGHLNQPQHF. For the CDR3, the DNA is TGTGCCAGCAGTTACTCGGGACACCTAAATCAGCCCCAGCATTTT.

V is TRBV12-5 and J is TRBJ2-5; D call uncertain. The CDR3 contains 14 residues. CDR1 is LGHNT and CDR2 is FRNRAP in the germline V gene. Between the trimmed V and J ends, which lost 6 bases and 3 bases, there was a span of 14 bases. CDR3 DNA: TGTGCTAGTGGAAAAGTAACGTGGGAAGAGACCCAGTACTTC. Protein sequence: CASGKVTWEETQYF.

This clone was observed once. The chain couples TRBV21-1 to TRBJ1-2; TRBD1, the D gene given by the table, was not confirmed from the DNA. TRBV21-1 is an annotated pseudogene. The CDR3 has 14 residues. The CDR3, as DNA: TGTGCCAGCAGCCCTGGGGGGGACAGGGACGGCTACACCTTC. Translating gives CASSPGGDRDGYTF.

The sample holds one count of this clone. This sequence joins TRBV7-2 and TRBJ2-2; no clear D gene. Trimming removed 0 bases from V and 4 bases from J, with 3 bases in between. This CDR3 has 13 amino acids. Germline V lookup: CDR1 SGHTA, CDR2 FQGNSA. The DNA for the CDR3 is TGTGCCAGCAGCTTAGCCGGCACCGGGGAGCTGTTTTTT. It encodes CASSLAGTGELFF.

This sequence joins TRBV28 and TRBJ1-5, with D perhaps TRBD1 (6 bases). Per germline, CDR1 MDHEN and CDR2 SYDVKM. CDR3 length: 14 amino acids. With 5 bases removed from V and 0 bases from J, the gap between germline ends came to 8 bases. In nucleotides, the CDR3 is TGTGCCAGCAGTGCGGACAGTAGCAATCAGCCCCAGCATTTT. Translation: CASSADSSNQPQHF.

V is TRBV12-3 or TRBV12-4 and J is TRBJ2-2; D remains unclear. V was cut by 6 bases and J by 7 bases, with 9 bases left in between. CDR3 length equals 12 residues. CDR3 DNA sequence: TGTGCCAGCAGCCGAGGTATCGGGGAGCTGTTTTTT. This encodes CASSRGIGELFF.

The chain uses TRBV7-8 and TRBJ1-1; D ambiguous. The CDR3 runs to 16 residues. V was pared by 5 bases and J by 0 bases, with 16 bases between. CDR1 and CDR2 (germline): SGHVS, FQNEAQ. The CDR3 DNA is TGTGCCAGCAGCCCCCTGGCAGGAGGATTGAACACTGAAGCTTTCTTT. It encodes CASSPLAGGLNTEAFF.